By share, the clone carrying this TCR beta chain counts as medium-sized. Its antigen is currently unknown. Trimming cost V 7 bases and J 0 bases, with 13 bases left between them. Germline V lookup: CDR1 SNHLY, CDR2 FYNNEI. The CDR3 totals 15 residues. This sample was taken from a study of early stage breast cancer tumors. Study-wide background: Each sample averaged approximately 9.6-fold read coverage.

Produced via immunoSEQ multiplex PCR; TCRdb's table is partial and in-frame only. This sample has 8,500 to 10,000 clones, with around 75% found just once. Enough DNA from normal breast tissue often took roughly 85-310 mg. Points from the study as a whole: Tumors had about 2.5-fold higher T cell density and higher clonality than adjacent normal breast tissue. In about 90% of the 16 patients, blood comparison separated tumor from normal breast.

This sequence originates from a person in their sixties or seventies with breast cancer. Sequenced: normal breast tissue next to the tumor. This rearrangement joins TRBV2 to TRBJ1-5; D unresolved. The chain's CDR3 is CASNSVRYSNQPQHF. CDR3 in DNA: TGTGCCAGCAATTCGGTTCGATATAGCAATCAGCCCCAGCATTTT.